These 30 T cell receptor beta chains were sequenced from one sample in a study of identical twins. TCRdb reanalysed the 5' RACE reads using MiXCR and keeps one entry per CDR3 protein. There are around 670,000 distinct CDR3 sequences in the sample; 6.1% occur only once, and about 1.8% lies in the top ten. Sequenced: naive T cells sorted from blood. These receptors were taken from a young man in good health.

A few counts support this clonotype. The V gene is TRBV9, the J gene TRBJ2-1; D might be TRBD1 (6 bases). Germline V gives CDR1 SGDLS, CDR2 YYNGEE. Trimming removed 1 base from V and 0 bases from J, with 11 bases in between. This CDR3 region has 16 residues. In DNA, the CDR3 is TGTGCCAGCAGCGTACAGGGGCCGAGCTCCTACAATGAGCAGTTCTTC. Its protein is CASSVQGPSSYNEQFF.

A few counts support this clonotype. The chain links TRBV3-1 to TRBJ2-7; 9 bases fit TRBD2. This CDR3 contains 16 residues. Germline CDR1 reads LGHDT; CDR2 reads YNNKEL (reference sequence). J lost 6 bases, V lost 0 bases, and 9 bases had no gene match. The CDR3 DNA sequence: TGTGCCAGCAGCCAAGATCTTGTAGCGGGAGTCGTCGAGCAGTACTTC. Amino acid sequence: CASSQDLVAGVVEQYF.

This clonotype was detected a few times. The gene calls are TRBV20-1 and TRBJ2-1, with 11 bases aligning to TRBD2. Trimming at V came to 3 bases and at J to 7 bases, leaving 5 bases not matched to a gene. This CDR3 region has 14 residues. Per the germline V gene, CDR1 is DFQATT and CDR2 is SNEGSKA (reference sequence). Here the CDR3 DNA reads TGCAGTGCTAGCCCGACTAGCGGGGTAAATGAGCAGTTCTTC. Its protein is CSASPTSGVNEQFF.

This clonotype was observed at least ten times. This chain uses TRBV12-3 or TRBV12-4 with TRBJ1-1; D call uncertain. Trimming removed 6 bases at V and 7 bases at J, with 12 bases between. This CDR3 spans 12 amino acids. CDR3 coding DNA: TGTGCCAGCAGAGCCGACGCTTTTGAAGCTTTCTTT. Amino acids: CASRADAFEAFF.

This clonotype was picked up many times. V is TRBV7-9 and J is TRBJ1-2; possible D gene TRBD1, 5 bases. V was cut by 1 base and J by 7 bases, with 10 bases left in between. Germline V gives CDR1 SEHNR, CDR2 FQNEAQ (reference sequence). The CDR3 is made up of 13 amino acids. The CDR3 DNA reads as TGTGCCAGCAGCTTAGGACAGTCACTTGGCTACACCTTC. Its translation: CASSLGQSLGYTF. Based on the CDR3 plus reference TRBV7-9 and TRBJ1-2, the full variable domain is DTGVSQNPRHKITKRGQNVTFRCDPISEHNRLYWYRQTLGQGPEFLTYFQNEAQLEKSRLLSDRFSAERPKGSFSTLEIQRTEQGDSAMYLCASSLGQSLGYTFGSGTRLTVV.

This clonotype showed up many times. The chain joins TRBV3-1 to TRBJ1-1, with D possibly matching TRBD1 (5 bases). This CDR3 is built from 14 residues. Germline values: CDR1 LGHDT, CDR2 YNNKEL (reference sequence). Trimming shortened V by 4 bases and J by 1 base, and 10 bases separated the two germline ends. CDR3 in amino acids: CASSPDGGNTEAFF. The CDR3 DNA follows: TGTGCCAGCAGCCCGGACGGGGGGAACACTGAAGCTTTCTTT. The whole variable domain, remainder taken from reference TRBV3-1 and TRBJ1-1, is DTAVSQTPKYLVTQMGNDKSIKCEQNLGHDTMYWYKQDSKKFLKIMFSYNNKELIINETVPNRFSPKSPDKAHLNLHINSLELGDSAVYFCASSPDGGNTEAFFGQGTRLTVV.

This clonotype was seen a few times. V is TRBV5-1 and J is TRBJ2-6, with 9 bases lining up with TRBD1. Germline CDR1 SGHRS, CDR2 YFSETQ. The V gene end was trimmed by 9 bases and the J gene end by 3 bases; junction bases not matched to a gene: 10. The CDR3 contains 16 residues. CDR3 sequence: CATIAPGQGGANVLTF. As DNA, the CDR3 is TGCGCCACCATAGCACCGGGACAGGGTGGGGCCAACGTCCTGACTTTC.

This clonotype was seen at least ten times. CDR3 protein: CASSGGPIYNEQFF. CDR3 nucleotide sequence: TGTGCCAGCTCAGGGGGACCGATCTACAATGAGCAGTTCTTC. The chain recombines TRBV18 with TRBJ2-1, with D perhaps assigned TRBD1 or TRBD2 (5 bases each). The V end was cut by 5 bases, the J end by 3 bases, with 11 bases between. The germline CDR1 and CDR2 sequences are KGHSH and LQKENI. The CDR3 runs 14 residues.

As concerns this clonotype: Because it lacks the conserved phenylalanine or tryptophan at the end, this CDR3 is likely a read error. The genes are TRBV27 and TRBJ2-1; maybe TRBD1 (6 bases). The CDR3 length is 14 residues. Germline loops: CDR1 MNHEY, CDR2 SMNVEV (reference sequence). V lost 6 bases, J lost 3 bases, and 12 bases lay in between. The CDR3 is CASSLDRIYNEQFV. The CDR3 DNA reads TGTGCCAGCAGCCTTGACAGGATCTACAATGAGCAGTTCGTC.

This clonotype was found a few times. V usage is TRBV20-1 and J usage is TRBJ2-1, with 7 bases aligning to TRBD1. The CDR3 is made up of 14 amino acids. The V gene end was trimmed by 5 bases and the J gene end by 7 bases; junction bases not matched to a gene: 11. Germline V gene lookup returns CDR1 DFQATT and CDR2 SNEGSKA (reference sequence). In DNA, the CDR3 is TGCAGTGCTCAAAGACAGGGCGGTTTGAATGAGCAGTTCTTC. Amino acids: CSAQRQGGLNEQFF.

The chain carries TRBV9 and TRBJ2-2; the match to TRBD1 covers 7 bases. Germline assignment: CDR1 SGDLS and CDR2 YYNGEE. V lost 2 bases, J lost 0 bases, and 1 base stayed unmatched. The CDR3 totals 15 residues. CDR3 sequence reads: CASSVDRPNTGELFF. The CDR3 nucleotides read TGTGCCAGCAGCGTGGACAGGCCGAACACCGGGGAGCTGTTTTTT.

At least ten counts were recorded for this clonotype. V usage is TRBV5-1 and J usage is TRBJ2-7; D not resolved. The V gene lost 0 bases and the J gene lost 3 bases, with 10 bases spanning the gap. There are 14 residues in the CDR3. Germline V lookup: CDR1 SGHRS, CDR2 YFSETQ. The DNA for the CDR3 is TGCGCCAGCAGCTTGGGAGGCGGCGTCTACGAGCAGTACGTC. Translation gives CASSLGGGVYEQYV.

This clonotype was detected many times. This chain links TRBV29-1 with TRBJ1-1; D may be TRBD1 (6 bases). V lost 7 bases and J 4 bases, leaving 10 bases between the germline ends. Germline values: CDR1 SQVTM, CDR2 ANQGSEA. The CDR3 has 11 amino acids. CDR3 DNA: TGCAGCGGAAGGACAGCCACTGAAGCTTTCTTT. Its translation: CSGRTATEAFF.

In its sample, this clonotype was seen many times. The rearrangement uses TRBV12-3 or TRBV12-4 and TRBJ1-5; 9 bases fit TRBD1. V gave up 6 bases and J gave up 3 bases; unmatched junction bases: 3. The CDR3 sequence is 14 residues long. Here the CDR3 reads CASSWTGVNQPQHF. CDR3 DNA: TGTGCCAGCAGCTGGACAGGGGTCAATCAGCCCCAGCATTTT.

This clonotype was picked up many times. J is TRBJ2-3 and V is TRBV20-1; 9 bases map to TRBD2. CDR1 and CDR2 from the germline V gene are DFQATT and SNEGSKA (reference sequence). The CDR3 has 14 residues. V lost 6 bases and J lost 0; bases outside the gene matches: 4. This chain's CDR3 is CSASGRPSTDTQYF. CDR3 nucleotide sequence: TGCAGTGCCAGCGGGAGGCCAAGCACAGATACGCAGTATTTT.

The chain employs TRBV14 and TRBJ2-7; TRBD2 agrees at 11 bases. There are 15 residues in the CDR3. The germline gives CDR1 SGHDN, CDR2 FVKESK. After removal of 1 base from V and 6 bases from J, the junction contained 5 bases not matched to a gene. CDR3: CASSQVAGGPGEQYF. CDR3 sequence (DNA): TGTGCCAGCAGCCAAGTAGCGGGAGGGCCTGGCGAGCAGTACTTC. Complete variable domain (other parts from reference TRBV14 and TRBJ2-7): EAGVTQFPSHSVIEKGQTVTLRCDPISGHDNLYWYRRVMGKEIKFLLHFVKESKQDESGMPNNRFLAERTGGTYSTLKVQPAELEDSGVYFCASSQVAGGPGEQYFGPGTRLTVT.

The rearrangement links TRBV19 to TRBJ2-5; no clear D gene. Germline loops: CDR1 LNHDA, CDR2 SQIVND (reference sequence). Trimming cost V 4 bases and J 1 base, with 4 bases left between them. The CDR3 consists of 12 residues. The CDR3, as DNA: TGTGCCAGTAGTACCAGCCAAGAGACCCAGTACTTC. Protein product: CASSTSQETQYF.

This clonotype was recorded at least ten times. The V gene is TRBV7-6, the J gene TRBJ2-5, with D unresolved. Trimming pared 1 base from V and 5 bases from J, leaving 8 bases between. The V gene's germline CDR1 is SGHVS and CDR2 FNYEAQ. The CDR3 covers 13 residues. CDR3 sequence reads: CASSLERRETQYF. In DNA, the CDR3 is TGTGCCAGCAGCTTAGAGAGGCGCGAGACCCAGTACTTC.

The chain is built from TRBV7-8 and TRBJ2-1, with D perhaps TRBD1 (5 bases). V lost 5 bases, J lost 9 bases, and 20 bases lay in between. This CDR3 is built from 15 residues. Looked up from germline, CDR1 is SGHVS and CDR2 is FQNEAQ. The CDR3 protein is CASSGPNGAGAEQFF. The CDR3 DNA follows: TGTGCCAGCAGCGGACCAAACGGCGCTGGGGCTGAGCAGTTCTTC.

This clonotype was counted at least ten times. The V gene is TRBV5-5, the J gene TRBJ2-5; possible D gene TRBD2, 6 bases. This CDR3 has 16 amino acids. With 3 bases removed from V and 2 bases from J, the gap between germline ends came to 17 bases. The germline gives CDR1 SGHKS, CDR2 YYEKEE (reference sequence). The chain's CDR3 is CASSWATGLIQETQYF. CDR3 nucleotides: TGTGCCAGCAGCTGGGCGACGGGACTTATACAAGAGACCCAGTACTTC.

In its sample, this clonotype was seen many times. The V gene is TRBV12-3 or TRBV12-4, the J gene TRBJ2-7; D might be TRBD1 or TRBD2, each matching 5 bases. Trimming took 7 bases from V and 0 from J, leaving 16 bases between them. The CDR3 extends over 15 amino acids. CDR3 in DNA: TGTGCCAGCACCGATCGGGACGGACTCTCCTACGAGCAGTACTTC. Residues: CASTDRDGLSYEQYF.

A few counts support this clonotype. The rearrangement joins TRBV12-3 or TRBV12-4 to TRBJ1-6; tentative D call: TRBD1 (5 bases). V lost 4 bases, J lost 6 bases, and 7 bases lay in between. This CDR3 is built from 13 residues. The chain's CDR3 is CASSWGGNSPLHF. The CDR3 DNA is TGTGCCAGCAGTTGGGGGGGTAATTCACCCCTCCACTTT.

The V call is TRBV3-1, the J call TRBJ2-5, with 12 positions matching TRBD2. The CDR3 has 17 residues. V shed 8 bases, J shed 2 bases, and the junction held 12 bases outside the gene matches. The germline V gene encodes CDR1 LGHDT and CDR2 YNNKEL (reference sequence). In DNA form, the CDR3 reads TGTGCCAGCTCCTCTGGGGAGACTAGCGGGAGACAAGAGACCCAGTACTTC. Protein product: CASSSGETSGRQETQYF.

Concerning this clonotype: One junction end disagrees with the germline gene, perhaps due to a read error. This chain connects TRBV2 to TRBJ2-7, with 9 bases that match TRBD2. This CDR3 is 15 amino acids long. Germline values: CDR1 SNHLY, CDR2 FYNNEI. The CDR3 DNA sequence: TGTGCCAGCACTGAACGAGTAGCGGGAGTGAACGAGCAGTACTTC. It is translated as CASTERVAGVNEQYF.

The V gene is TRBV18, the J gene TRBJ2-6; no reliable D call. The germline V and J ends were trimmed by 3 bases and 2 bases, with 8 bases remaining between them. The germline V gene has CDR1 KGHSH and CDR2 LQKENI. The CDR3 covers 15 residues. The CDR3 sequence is CASSPQVAGANVLTF. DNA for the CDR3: TGTGCCAGCTCACCTCAAGTGGCTGGGGCCAACGTCCTGACTTTC. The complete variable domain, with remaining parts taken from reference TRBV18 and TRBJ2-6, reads NAGVMQNPRHLVRRRGQEARLRCSPMKGHSHVYWYRQLPEEGLKFMVYLQKENIIDESGMPKERFSAEFPKEGPSILRIQQVVRGDSAAYFCASSPQVAGANVLTFGAGSRLTVL.

The CDR3 loop is CASSLAPGTSNQPQHF. The CDR3 bases are TGTGCCAGCAGTTTAGCGCCGGGGACAAGCAATCAGCCCCAGCATTTT. V and J are TRBV12-3 or TRBV12-4 and TRBJ1-5; perhaps TRBD1 as D (6 bases). The CDR3 totals 16 residues. Trimming pared 0 bases from V and 1 base from J, leaving 10 bases between.

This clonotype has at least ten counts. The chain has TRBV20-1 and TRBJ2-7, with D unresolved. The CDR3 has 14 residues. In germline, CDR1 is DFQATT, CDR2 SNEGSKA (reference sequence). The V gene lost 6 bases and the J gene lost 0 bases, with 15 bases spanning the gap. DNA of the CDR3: TGCAGTGCCCCCTTTCGGGCGAGCTCCTACGAGCAGTACTTC. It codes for CSAPFRASSYEQYF.

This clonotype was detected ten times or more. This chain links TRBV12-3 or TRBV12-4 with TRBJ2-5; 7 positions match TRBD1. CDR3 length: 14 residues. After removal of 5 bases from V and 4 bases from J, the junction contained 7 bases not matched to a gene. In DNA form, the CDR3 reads TGTGCCAGCAGTCAGAGACAGGGCCTAGAGACCCAGTACTTC. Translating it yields CASSQRQGLETQYF.

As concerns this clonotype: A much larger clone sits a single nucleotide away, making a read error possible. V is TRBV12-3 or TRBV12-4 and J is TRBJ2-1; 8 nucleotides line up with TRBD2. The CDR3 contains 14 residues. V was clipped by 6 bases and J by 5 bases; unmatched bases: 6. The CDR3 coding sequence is TGTGCCAGCAGACCTATCGGGAGGGACAATGAGCAGTTCTTC. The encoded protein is CASRPIGRDNEQFF.

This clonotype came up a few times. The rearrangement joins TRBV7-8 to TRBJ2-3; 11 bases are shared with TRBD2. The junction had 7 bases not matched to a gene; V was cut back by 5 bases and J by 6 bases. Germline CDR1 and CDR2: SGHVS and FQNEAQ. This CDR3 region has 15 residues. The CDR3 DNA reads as TGTGCCAGCAGCGATAAAGGACTAGCGGGTGATACGCAGTATTTT. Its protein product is CASSDKGLAGDTQYF.